This TCR beta chain comes out of a study of blood T cell repertoires in COVID-19. The trim removed 6 bases at V and 4 bases at J, leaving 8 bases unmatched. CDR3 length: 14 amino acids. Germline lookup yields CDR1 SNHLY and CDR2 FYNNEI. The count of this clone is one. The table came from immunoSEQ multiplex PCR; TCRdb's copy has only in-frame clones and leaves some out. The sample lists about 89,000 clones, about 83% occurring once. Sequences were obtained from peripheral blood. V gene TRBV2 combines with J gene TRBJ2-7; 8 nucleotides match TRBD2. The receptor was isolated from a man in his 70s with COVID-19, enrolled during active disease. In nucleotides, the CDR3 is TGTGCCAGCAGCCGAGGAGCGGGAGTTTACGAGCAGTACTTC. Its translation is CASSRGAGVYEQYF.